This is a list of T cell receptor beta chains from one sample in a study of Ad26.COV2.S vaccination and SARS-CoV-2 variants. Produced via immunoSEQ multiplex PCR; TCRdb's table is partial and in-frame only. The sample lists around 250,000 clones, approximately 90% occurring once. The sequences come from peripheral blood, collected in a trial of Ad26.COV2.S vaccine versus placebo. These receptors all come from a person between 18 and 65 years old who received the Ad26.COV2.S COVID-19 vaccine or a placebo. CDR3s include the opening cysteine and the closing phenylalanine or tryptophan. A D gene is named only where the DNA matches it firmly. The size entry is marked missing in some rows and otherwise reads once, few, many or a size class.

J: TRBJ1-2; V: TRBV6-2/TRBV6-3; size: NA; D: NA; CDR3: CASSYTTLGTGYTF; DNA: TGTGCCAGCAGTTACACTACCCTAGGAACTGGCTACACCTTC
J: TRBJ2-7; V: TRBV6-2/TRBV6-3; size: few; D: NA; CDR3: CASSYVDEQYF; DNA: TGTGCCAGCAGTTACGTTGACGAGCAGTACTTC
J: TRBJ1-2; V: TRBV28; size: NA; D: NA; CDR3: CASSGRGYGYTF; DNA: TGTGCCAGCAGCGGAAGGGGCTATGGCTACACCTTC
J: TRBJ1-2; V: TRBV6-6; size: NA; D: TRBD1; CDR3: CASSPTGHGYTF; DNA: TGTGCCAGCAGCCCGACAGGGCATGGCTACACCTTC
J: TRBJ2-1; V: TRBV15; size: NA; D: TRBD2; CDR3: CATSESELAGPYNEQFF; DNA: TGTGCCACCAGCGAGAGTGAGTTAGCGGGCCCCTACAATGAGCAGTTCTTC
J: TRBJ1-2; V: TRBV18; size: NA; D: TRBD1; CDR3: CASSPDSVQGYGYTF; DNA: TGTGCCAGCTCACCTGACTCTGTACAGGGGTATGGCTACACCTTC
J: TRBJ1-2; V: TRBV7-9; size: NA; D: NA; CDR3: CASGGHGGGYTF; DNA: TGTGCCAGCGGGGGGCACGGAGGAGGCTACACCTTC
J: TRBJ2-7; V: TRBV4-1; size: NA; D: NA; CDR3: CASSQGWGPYEQYF; DNA: TGCGCCAGCAGCCAAGGCTGGGGCCCGTACGAGCAGTACTTC
J: TRBJ2-5; V: TRBV7-2; size: NA; D: TRBD1; CDR3: CASSMGQGTQETQYF; DNA: TGTGCCAGCAGCATGGGACAGGGAACCCAAGAGACCCAGTACTTC
J: TRBJ2-7; V: TRBV7-3; size: NA; D: NA; CDR3: CASSLTLTTPREQYF; DNA: TGTGCCAGCAGCTTAACTCTGACGACCCCTCGCGAGCAGTACTTC
J: TRBJ2-3; V: TRBV2; size: NA; D: TRBD2; CDR3: CASSEIGGEQDTQYF; DNA: TGTGCCAGCAGTGAAATTGGGGGGGAACAGGATACGCAGTATTTT
J: TRBJ1-2; V: TRBV4-2; size: NA; D: NA; CDR3: CASSQDLNKGPPTF; DNA: TGTGCCAGCAGCCAAGATTTGAACAAGGGGCCCCCCACCTTC
J: TRBJ2-2; V: TRBV5-1; size: NA; D: TRBD2; CDR3: CASSIKSAGGTSNTGELFF; DNA: TGCGCCAGCAGCATAAAGTCAGCGGGGGGTACCTCGAACACCGGGGAGCTGTTTTTT
J: TRBJ2-1; V: TRBV7-2; size: NA; D: TRBD2; CDR3: CASSLAPSGRGDEQFF; DNA: TGTGCCAGCAGCTTAGCGCCCAGCGGGAGAGGAGATGAGCAGTTCTTC
J: TRBJ1-2; V: TRBV7-2; size: NA; D: NA; CDR3: CASSSRTLSDYGYTF; DNA: TGTGCCAGCAGCTCGCGGACATTGAGCGACTATGGCTACACCTTC
J: TRBJ2-2; V: TRBV27; size: NA; D: TRBD1; CDR3: CASINLRDRGNTGELFF; DNA: TGTGCCAGCATAAATCTCCGAGACAGGGGAAATACCGGGGAGCTGTTTTTT
J: TRBJ2-4; V: TRBV5-5; size: once; D: NA; CDR3: CASSFGAENIQYF; DNA: TGTGCCAGCAGCTTTGGGGCGGAAAACATTCAGTACTTC
J: TRBJ2-2; V: TRBV11-2; size: NA; D: TRBD2; CDR3: CASSFFGLAGGNTGELFF; DNA: TGTGCCAGCAGCTTCTTCGGACTAGCGGGGGGGAACACCGGGGAGCTGTTTTTT
J: TRBJ2-1; V: TRBV24-1; size: NA; D: TRBD2; CDR3: CATSDPGTSGGPSSYNEQFF; DNA: TGTGCCACCAGTGACCCTGGGACTAGCGGGGGGCCGAGCTCCTACAATGAGCAGTTCTTC
J: TRBJ1-2; V: TRBV23-1; size: NA; D: NA; CDR3: CASSQYTGNYGYTF; DNA: TGCGCCAGCAGTCAGTACACAGGGAACTATGGCTACACCTTC
J: TRBJ2-3; V: TRBV6-2/TRBV6-3; size: NA; D: NA; CDR3: CASSSRLVTDTQYF; DNA: TGTGCCAGCAGTTCGAGACTAGTTACAGATACGCAGTATTTT
J: TRBJ1-5; V: TRBV3-1/TRBV3-2; size: NA; D: NA; CDR3: CASSQGWQGSQPQHF; DNA: TGTGCCAGCAGCCAAGGTTGGCAGGGATCCCAGCCCCAGCATTTT
J: TRBJ1-2; V: TRBV30; size: NA; D: NA; CDR3: CAWMLNYGYTF; DNA: TGTGCCTGGATGCTGAACTATGGCTACACCTTC
J: TRBJ2-5; V: TRBV24-1; size: NA; D: NA; CDR3: CAGTPLLQETQYF; DNA: TGTGCCGGTACACCGCTACTCCAAGAGACCCAGTACTTC
J: TRBJ2-1; V: TRBV19; size: NA; D: TRBD2; CDR3: CASSILLAGGRDEQFF; DNA: TGTGCCAGTAGTATTTTACTAGCGGGGGGGAGGGATGAGCAGTTCTTC
J: TRBJ1-6; V: TRBV11-2; size: NA; D: NA; CDR3: CASSSPWGVGGHSPLHF; DNA: TGTGCCAGCAGCTCCCCTTGGGGAGTCGGGGGTCATTCACCCCTCCACTTT
J: TRBJ2-1; V: TRBV11-2; size: once; D: NA; CDR3: CASSAPWSEQFF; DNA: TGTGCCAGCAGCGCCCCCTGGAGTGAGCAGTTCTTC
J: TRBJ2-2; V: TRBV27; size: NA; D: NA; CDR3: CATKPLGIANTGELFF; DNA: TGTGCAACCAAGCCCCTAGGGATTGCGAACACCGGGGAGCTGTTTTTT
J: TRBJ2-1; V: TRBV11-2; size: NA; D: TRBD2; CDR3: CASSSRLAGGGYNEQFF; DNA: TGTGCCAGCAGCTCGAGACTAGCGGGAGGGGGTTACAATGAGCAGTTCTTC
J: TRBJ1-5; V: TRBV6-2/TRBV6-3; size: NA; D: TRBD1; CDR3: CASSQGAREPQHF; DNA: TGTGCCAGCAGCCAGGGGGCCCGGGAGCCCCAGCATTTT
J: TRBJ2-5; V: TRBV12-5; size: NA; D: NA; CDR3: CASGLKQETQYF; DNA: TGTGCTAGTGGTTTGAAGCAAGAGACCCAGTACTTC
J: TRBJ2-2; V: TRBV6-5; size: NA; D: TRBD1; CDR3: CASRVTGYAGELFF; DNA: TGTGCCAGCAGAGTGACAGGGTACGCCGGGGAGCTGTTTTTT
J: TRBJ2-3; V: TRBV18; size: NA; D: NA; CDR3: CASGQDTQYF; DNA: TGTGCCAGCGGACAAGATACGCAGTATTTT
J: TRBJ1-5; V: TRBV15; size: NA; D: TRBD1; CDR3: CATSSDRGSNQPQHF; DNA: TGTGCCACCAGCTCCGACAGGGGTAGCAATCAGCCCCAGCATTTT
J: TRBJ2-5; V: TRBV24-1; size: NA; D: NA; CDR3: CATSDLGQGQETQYF; DNA: TGTGCCACCAGTGATTTGGGTCAGGGGCAAGAGACCCAGTACTTC
J: TRBJ2-7; V: TRBV24-1; size: NA; D: TRBD1; CDR3: CATSEEGTVSPLQYEQYF; DNA: TGTGCCACCAGTGAGGAAGGGACAGTTTCCCCCTTACAATACGAGCAGTACTTC
J: TRBJ1-3; V: TRBV30; size: NA; D: NA; CDR3: CAWNRERPSILRRRNTIYF; DNA: TGTGCCTGGAATAGGGAAAGGCCATCCATACTCCGCCGCCGAAACACCATATATTTT
J: TRBJ1-5; V: TRBV4-2; size: NA; D: NA; CDR3: CASSQVSDSDQPQHF; DNA: TGTGCCAGCAGCCAAGTGTCGGACAGCGATCAGCCCCAGCATTTT
J: TRBJ2-3; V: TRBV4-3; size: NA; D: TRBD2; CDR3: CASSQEEKAGGPSDTQYF; DNA: TGCGCCAGCAGCCAAGAGGAGAAAGCGGGGGGGCCCTCAGATACGCAGTATTTT
J: TRBJ2-7; V: TRBV7-3; size: few; D: NA; CDR3: CVKGEQYF; DNA: TGTGTAAAAGGGGAGCAGTACTTC
J: TRBJ1-5; V: TRBV30; size: NA; D: NA; CDR3: CAWSYHSRSNQPQHF; DNA: TGTGCCTGGAGTTATCACAGCCGAAGCAATCAGCCCCAGCATTTT
J: TRBJ2-7; V: TRBV2; size: NA; D: TRBD1; CDR3: CASSESTGSYEQYF; DNA: TGTGCCAGCAGTGAATCGACAGGGTCCTACGAGCAGTACTTC
J: TRBJ2-3; V: TRBV6-5; size: NA; D: NA; CDR3: CASSFTRKNTDTQYF; DNA: TGTGCCAGCAGTTTCACACGGAAAAACACAGATACGCAGTATTTT
J: TRBJ1-3; V: TRBV2; size: NA; D: NA; CDR3: CASNQGNTIYF; DNA: TGTGCCAGCAATCAAGGAAACACCATATATTTT
J: TRBJ1-1; V: TRBV9; size: NA; D: NA; CDR3: CASSRWNTEAFF; DNA: TGTGCCAGCAGCCGCTGGAACACTGAAGCTTTCTTT
J: TRBJ1-5; V: TRBV6-5; size: few; D: TRBD1; CDR3: CASSGDRDSYQPQHF; DNA: TGTGCCAGCAGCGGCGACCGGGACAGTTATCAGCCCCAGCATTTT
J: TRBJ2-1; V: TRBV27; size: NA; D: TRBD2; CDR3: CASSPPLGLAGGGEQFF; DNA: TGTGCCAGCAGTCCGCCGTTGGGACTAGCGGGAGGTGGTGAGCAGTTCTTC
J: TRBJ1-6; V: TRBV4-3; size: NA; D: NA; CDR3: CASSSGPRSSYNSPLHF; DNA: TGCGCCAGCAGCTCGGGGCCCCGAAGCTCCTATAATTCACCCCTCCACTTT
J: TRBJ2-5; V: TRBV18; size: NA; D: NA; CDR3: CASSDQGIGETQYF; DNA: TGTGCCAGCTCAGATCAGGGAATCGGGGAGACCCAGTACTTC
J: TRBJ2-1; V: TRBV7-2; size: NA; D: TRBD2; CDR3: CASSLTLADNEQFF; DNA: TGTGCCAGCAGCTTGACCCTAGCGGACAATGAGCAGTTCTTC
J: TRBJ2-5; V: TRBV6-5; size: NA; D: NA; CDR3: CASSYGETQYF; DNA: TGTGCCAGCAGTTACGGAGAGACCCAGTACTTC
J: TRBJ2-6; V: TRBV4-2; size: NA; D: NA; CDR3: CASSQGPPAGANVLTF; DNA: TGTGCCAGCAGCCAAGGACCGCCGGCCGGGGCCAACGTCCTGACTTTC
J: TRBJ2-3; V: TRBV6-1; size: NA; D: NA; CDR3: CASSERQGRIADTQYF; DNA: TGTGCCAGCAGTGAAAGGCAGGGGAGAATTGCAGATACGCAGTATTTT
J: TRBJ1-2; V: TRBV7-2; size: NA; D: NA; CDR3: CASSRDVNYGYTF; DNA: TGTGCCAGCAGCCGCGATGTTAACTATGGCTACACCTTC